This TCR beta chain was obtained from a study of blood T cell repertoires in COVID-19. Study as a whole: The United States, Italy and Spain provided the acute and convalescent COVID-19 samples. PBMCs, B-cell-depleted T cells, or T cells provided the cDNA or gDNA that made up the material.

Under the authors' procedure: Estimation of nucleated cell counts was performed using reference gene primer amplification. Measured with immunoSEQ multiplex PCR; TCRdb has only the in-frame clones, and not every one. V, J and clone size reflect that table, while D and trimming were determined from the DNA. The sample holds roughly 210,000 clones, 88% seen once. The CDR3 extends over 15 amino acids. CDR1 MNHEY and CDR2 SMNVEV come from the germline V gene (reference sequence). V was cut by 2 bases and J by 1 base, with 9 bases left in between. The sequence was obtained from a man between 65 and 85 years old with acute or convalescent COVID-19. Sequencing was performed on peripheral blood. V usage is TRBV27 and J usage is TRBJ1-5; a weak D match, TRBD1 (5 bases). The CDR3, as DNA: TGTGCCAGCAGTTTAGAAGGGGCCAGCAATCAGCCCCAGCATTTT. As protein: CASSLEGASNQPQHF.